Following are 14 T cell receptor beta chains from one sample sequenced in a study of OX40 agonist ivuxolimab in advanced cancers. Sequencing was performed with immunoSEQ multiplex PCR; in TCRdb, only in-frame clones are kept and a portion is missing. The sample lists 70,000 to 95,000 clones; approximately 91% were seen once. The source material was CD4+ or CD8+ T cells sorted from blood, sampled in a trial of the OX40 agonist ivuxolimab. These receptor sequences come from an adult with an advanced solid tumor such as melanoma, head and neck, liver or kidney cancer.

The V gene is TRBV5-1, the J gene TRBJ2-5; TRBD1 aligns across 9 bases. The CDR3 has 14 residues. Losses at the gene ends were 4 bases for V and 4 bases for J; bases not matched to a gene: 5. Germline V CDR1 and CDR2: SGHRS, YFSETQ. The CDR3 region is CASSGKDRGETQYF. The CDR3, as DNA: TGCGCCAGCAGCGGGAAGGACAGGGGAGAGACCCAGTACTTC.

The rearrangement links TRBV4-2 to TRBJ2-3; 12 nucleotides agree with TRBD2. The germline gives CDR1 LGHNA, CDR2 YNFKEQ. CDR3 length: 20 residues. Trimming removed 0 bases from V and 0 bases from J; junction bases left unmatched: 10. The CDR3 protein is CASSQERLAGARSSTDTQYF. DNA for the CDR3: TGTGCCAGCAGCCAAGAACGACTAGCGGGAGCCCGCTCTAGCACAGATACGCAGTATTTT.

The rearrangement uses TRBV6-1 and TRBJ2-3; D unresolved. The V gene lost 6 bases and the J gene lost 4 bases, with 14 bases spanning the gap. Germline V gene data show CDR1 as MNHNS and CDR2 as SASEGT. CDR3 length equals 14 residues. The CDR3 DNA reads as TGTGCCAGCAGCAGTACTACTTGGGCAGATACGCAGTATTTT. This encodes CASSSTTWADTQYF.

The chain employs TRBV28 and TRBJ2-3; no reliable D call. V was shortened by 6 bases and J by 4 bases, with 17 bases between the two germline ends. Germline CDR1 and CDR2: MDHEN and SYDVKM. The CDR3 is 15 amino acids. The CDR3: CASSLGQVRPDTQYF. The CDR3 nucleotides are TGTGCCAGCAGCCTCGGCCAGGTCCGTCCAGATACGCAGTATTTT.

This clone has more than one count but fewer than ten. This sequence joins TRBV28 and TRBJ1-5, with TRBD1 as a possible D gene (5 bases). The CDR3 sequence is 15 residues long. Germline values: CDR1 MDHEN, CDR2 SYDVKM. Trimming left V 3 bases short and J 7 bases short, with 16 bases between. The CDR3 protein is CASSLVGGGVQPQHF. As DNA, the CDR3 is TGTGCCAGCAGTTTGGTCGGTGGAGGGGTGCAGCCCCAGCATTTT.

The V and J genes are TRBV27 and TRBJ2-3, with TRBD2 identical over 7 bases. CDR1 is MNHEY and CDR2 is SMNVEV in the germline V gene (reference sequence). This CDR3 spans 15 amino acids. The junction had 9 bases not matched to a gene; V was cut back by 8 bases and J by 1 base. CDR3 sequence: CASHRLAGRTDTQYF. The CDR3, as DNA: TGTGCCAGCCATAGACTAGCCGGTCGCACAGATACGCAGTATTTT.

This chain uses TRBV28 with TRBJ1-1; D is unresolved. The V gene's germline CDR1 is MDHEN and CDR2 SYDVKM. The CDR3 totals 15 residues. V lost 4 bases, J lost 5 bases, and 17 bases lay in between. CDR3 sequence (DNA): TGTGCCAGCAGTTCAAGACGTCTGAGAGGGACTGAAGCTTTCTTT. This gives the protein CASSSRRLRGTEAFF. Looking up the rest from reference TRBV28 and TRBJ1-1 gives the full variable domain: DVKVTQSSRYLVKRTGEKVFLECVQDMDHENMFWYRQDPGLGLRLIYFSYDVKMKEKGDIPEGYSVSREKKERFSLILESASTNQTSMYLCASSSRRLRGTEAFFGQGTRLTVV.

This clone was seen a single time. This sequence joins TRBV4-2 and TRBJ2-7; D ambiguous. This CDR3 contains 12 residues. Germline CDR1 and CDR2: LGHNA and YNFKEQ. The V end was cut by 0 bases, the J end by 5 bases, with 5 bases between. CDR3 amino acids: CASSQEGNEQYF. The CDR3 nucleotides are TGTGCCAGCAGCCAAGAGGGCAACGAGCAGTACTTC.

Here the CDR3 reads CASRRKGVPSYEQYF. CDR3 in DNA: TGTGCCAGCAGACGTAAGGGGGTGCCCTCCTACGAGCAGTACTTC. V usage is TRBV6-5 and J usage is TRBJ2-5; weak D call: TRBD1 (6 bases). The J call may be mistaken, given a closer DNA end match to TRBJ2-7. Germline CDR1 and CDR2: MNHEY and SVGAGI. The CDR3 has 15 amino acids.

The V call is TRBV7-2, the J call TRBJ2-1; a possible D gene is TRBD2 (5 bases). Trimming cost V 1 base and J 12 bases, with 10 bases left between them. Germline loops: CDR1 SGHTA, CDR2 FQGNSA. The CDR3 consists of 12 residues. The CDR3 DNA reads as TGTGCCAGCAGCTTAGGCCTAGCAAGGCAGTTCTTC. Protein sequence: CASSLGLARQFF.

This sequence joins TRBV15 and TRBJ1-5; D call uncertain. From germline, CDR1 is LNHNV and CDR2 YYDKDF (reference sequence). Trimming cost V 1 base and J 6 bases, with 10 bases left between them. This CDR3 has 14 amino acids. CDR3 DNA: TGTGCCACCAGCAGAGGCGGGAGCGGTCAGCCCCAGCATTTT. Translated: CATSRGGSGQPQHF.

The V and J genes are TRBV6-5 and TRBJ1-2; D might be TRBD1 (6 bases). The V and J ends lost 0 bases and 4 bases respectively, with 12 bases between them. CDR1 MNHEY and CDR2 SVGAGI come from the germline V gene. This CDR3 comprises 15 residues. CDR3 in DNA: TGTGCCAGCAGTTACTCGGTACAGGGAGTCTATGGCTACACCTTC. Amino acid sequence: CASSYSVQGVYGYTF.

The genes are TRBV6-1 and TRBJ1-5; 8 positions match TRBD1. Germline CDR1 reads MNHNS; CDR2 reads SASEGT. The trim removed 1 base at V and 3 bases at J, leaving 11 bases unmatched. The CDR3 is made up of 18 amino acids. The CDR3 nucleotides are TGTGCCAGCAGTGAAGGAATCCGAAGGACAGGGAACAATCAGCCCCAGCATTTT. This sequence encodes CASSEGIRRTGNNQPQHF.

The chain carries TRBV6-5 and TRBJ2-1, with D hard to call. Germline V gives CDR1 MNHEY, CDR2 SVGAGI. The V end lost 4 bases, the J end lost 0 bases, and 10 bases lay between the germline ends. The CDR3 runs 15 residues. CDR3 sequence (DNA): TGTGCCAGCAGTTTGGGTCGAAGCTCCTACAATGAGCAGTTCTTC. It translates to CASSLGRSSYNEQFF.